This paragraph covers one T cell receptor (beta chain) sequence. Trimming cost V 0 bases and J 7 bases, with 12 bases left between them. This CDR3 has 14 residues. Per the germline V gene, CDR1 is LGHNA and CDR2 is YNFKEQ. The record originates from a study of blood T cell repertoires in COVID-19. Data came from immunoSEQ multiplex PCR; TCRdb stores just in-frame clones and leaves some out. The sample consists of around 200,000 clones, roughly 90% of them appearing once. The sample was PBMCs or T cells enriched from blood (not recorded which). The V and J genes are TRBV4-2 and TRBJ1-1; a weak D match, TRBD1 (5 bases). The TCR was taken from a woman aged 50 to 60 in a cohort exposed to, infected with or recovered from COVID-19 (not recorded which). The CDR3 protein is CASSQEGTGGEAFF. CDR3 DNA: TGTGCCAGCAGCCAAGAAGGAACGGGGGGTGAAGCTTTCTTT.